Shown below are 5 T cell receptor beta chains from a single sample sequenced in a study of T cells in Graves' hyperthyroidism and ophthalmopathy. TCR beta CDR3 regions were amplified from RNA transcripts. During a first-round RT-PCR of the TCR CDR3, the HTBI primer set was used. TCRdb re-derived calls from the multiplex PCR reads in MiXCR, one entry per CDR3 protein. The table has some 800,000 distinct CDR3 sequences, 38% seen once; the top ten hold about 8.9%. The specimen sequenced was blood. Receptors originate from a man between 18 and 29 years old with Graves' hyperthyroidism.

This clonotype showed up many times. This sequence joins TRBV2 and TRBJ2-5; D remains ambiguous. Trimming took 3 bases from V and 5 from J, leaving 7 bases between them. The CDR3 consists of 12 residues. CDR1 is SNHLY and CDR2 is FYNNEI in the germline V gene. CDR3 loop: CASSEVPETQYF. CDR3 nucleotides: TGTGCCAGCAGTGAGGTGCCCGAGACCCAGTACTTC.

This chain connects TRBV11-3 to TRBJ1-2; D is uncertain. V dropped 4 bases and J dropped 7 bases, with 7 bases sitting between them. Germline CDR1 reads SGHNT; CDR2 reads YENEEA. The CDR3 has 11 residues. CDR3 amino acids: CASSSLAGYTF. The CDR3 DNA follows: TGTGCCAGCAGCTCTCTTGCTGGCTACACCTTC.

In its sample, this clonotype was seen many times. The chain links TRBV29-1 to TRBJ2-5, with no clear D. The germline V gene has CDR1 SQVTM and CDR2 ANQGSEA. Trimming shortened V by 3 bases and J by 5 bases, and 13 bases separated the two germline ends. The length of the CDR3 is 13 residues. The CDR3 reads CSVERTEAETQYF. DNA for the CDR3: TGCAGCGTTGAGAGAACAGAGGCCGAGACCCAGTACTTC.

The V and J genes are TRBV7-2 and TRBJ1-1; D unresolved. Germline lookup yields CDR1 SGHTA and CDR2 FQGNSA. V was cut by 5 bases and J by 6 bases, with 10 bases left in between. The CDR3 is made up of 12 amino acids. The CDR3 nucleotides read TGTGCCAGCAGCCCATATCTTTCTGAAGCTTTCTTT. Its translation: CASSPYLSEAFF.

A remark on this clonotype: With a much larger clone just one base away, this may be a read error. V gene TRBV11-1 combines with J gene TRBJ2-7; the D is unclear. This CDR3 has 15 residues. V lost 6 bases and J 0 bases, leaving 15 bases between the germline ends. Germline V gives CDR1 SGHAT, CDR2 FQDESV (reference sequence). CDR3 nucleotide sequence: TGTGCCAGCAGTGCCTTTGAGACATACTCCTACGAGCAGTACTTC. Residues: CASSAFETYSYEQYF.